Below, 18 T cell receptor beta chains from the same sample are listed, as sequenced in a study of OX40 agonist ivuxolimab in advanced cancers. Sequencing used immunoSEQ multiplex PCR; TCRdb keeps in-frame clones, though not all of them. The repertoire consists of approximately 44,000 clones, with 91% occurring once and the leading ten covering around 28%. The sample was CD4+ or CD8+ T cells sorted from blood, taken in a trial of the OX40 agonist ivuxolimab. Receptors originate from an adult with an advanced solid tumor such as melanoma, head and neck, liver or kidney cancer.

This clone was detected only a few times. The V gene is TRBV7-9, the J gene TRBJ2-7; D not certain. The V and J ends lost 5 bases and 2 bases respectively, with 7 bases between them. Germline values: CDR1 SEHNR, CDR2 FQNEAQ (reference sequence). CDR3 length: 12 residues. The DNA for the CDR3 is TGTGCCAGCAGCCCCCAGCCCTACGAGCAGTACTTC. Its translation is CASSPQPYEQYF.

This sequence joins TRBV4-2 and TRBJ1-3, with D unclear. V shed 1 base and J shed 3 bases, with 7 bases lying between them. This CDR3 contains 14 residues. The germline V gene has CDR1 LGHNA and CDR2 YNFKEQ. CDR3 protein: CASSQAVSGNTIYF. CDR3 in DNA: TGTGCCAGCAGCCAAGCTGTGAGTGGAAACACCATATATTTT.

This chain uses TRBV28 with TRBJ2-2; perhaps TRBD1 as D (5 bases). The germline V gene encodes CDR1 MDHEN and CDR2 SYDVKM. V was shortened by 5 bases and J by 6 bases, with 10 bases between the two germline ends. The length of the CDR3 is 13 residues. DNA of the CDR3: TGTGCCAGCAGTGCTCAGGGATCCGGGGAGCTGTTTTTT. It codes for CASSAQGSGELFF.

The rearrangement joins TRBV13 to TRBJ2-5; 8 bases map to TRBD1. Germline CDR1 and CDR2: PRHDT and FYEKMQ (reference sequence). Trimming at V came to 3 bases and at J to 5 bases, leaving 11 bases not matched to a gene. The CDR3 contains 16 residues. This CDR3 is CASSFSQGAKGETQYF. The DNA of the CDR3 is TGTGCCAGCAGCTTTTCGCAGGGGGCTAAGGGGGAGACCCAGTACTTC.

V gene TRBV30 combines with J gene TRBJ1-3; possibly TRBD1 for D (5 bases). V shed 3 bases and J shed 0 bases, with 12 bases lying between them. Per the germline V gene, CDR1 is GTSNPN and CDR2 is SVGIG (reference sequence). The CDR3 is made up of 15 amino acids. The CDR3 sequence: CAWREGAISGNTIYF. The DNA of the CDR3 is TGTGCCTGGAGAGAAGGGGCCATCTCTGGAAACACCATATATTTT.

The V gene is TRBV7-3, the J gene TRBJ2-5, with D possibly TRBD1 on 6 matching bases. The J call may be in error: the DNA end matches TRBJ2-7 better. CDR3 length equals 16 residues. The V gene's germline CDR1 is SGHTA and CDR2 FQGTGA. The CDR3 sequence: CASSSPLQGKEHEQYF. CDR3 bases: TGTGCCAGCAGCTCGCCCCTACAGGGAAAGGAACACGAGCAGTACTTC.

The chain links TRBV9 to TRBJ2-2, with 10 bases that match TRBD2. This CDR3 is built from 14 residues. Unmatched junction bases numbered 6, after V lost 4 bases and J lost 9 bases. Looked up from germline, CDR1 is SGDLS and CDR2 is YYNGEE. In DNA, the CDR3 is TGTGCCAGCAGCTCTCCTAGCGGGAGTAGGGAGCTGTTTTTT. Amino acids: CASSSPSGSRELFF.

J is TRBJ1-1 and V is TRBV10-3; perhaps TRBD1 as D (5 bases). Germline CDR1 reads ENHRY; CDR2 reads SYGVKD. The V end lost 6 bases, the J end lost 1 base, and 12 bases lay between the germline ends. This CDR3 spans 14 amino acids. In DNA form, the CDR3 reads TGTGCCATCAGGGGAACCGGACAGAACACTGAAGCTTTCTTT. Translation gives CAIRGTGQNTEAFF.

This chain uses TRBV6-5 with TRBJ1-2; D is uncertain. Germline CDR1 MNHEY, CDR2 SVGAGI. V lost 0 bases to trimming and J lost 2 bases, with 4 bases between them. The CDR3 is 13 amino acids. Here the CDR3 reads CASSYSKNYGYTF. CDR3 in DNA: TGTGCCAGCAGTTACTCTAAGAACTATGGCTACACCTTC.

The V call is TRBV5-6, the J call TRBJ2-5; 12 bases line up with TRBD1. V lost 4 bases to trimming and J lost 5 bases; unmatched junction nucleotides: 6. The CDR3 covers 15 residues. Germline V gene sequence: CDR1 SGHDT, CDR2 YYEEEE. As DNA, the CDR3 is TGTGCCAGCAGCCTCGGGACAGGGGGCGCGGAGACCCAGTACTTC. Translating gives CASSLGTGGAETQYF.

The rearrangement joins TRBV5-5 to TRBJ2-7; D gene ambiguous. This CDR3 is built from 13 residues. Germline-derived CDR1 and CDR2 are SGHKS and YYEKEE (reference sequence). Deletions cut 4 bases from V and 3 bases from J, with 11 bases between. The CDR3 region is CASSPLGSYEQYF. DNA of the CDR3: TGTGCCAGCAGCCCGTTAGGAAGCTACGAGCAGTACTTC.

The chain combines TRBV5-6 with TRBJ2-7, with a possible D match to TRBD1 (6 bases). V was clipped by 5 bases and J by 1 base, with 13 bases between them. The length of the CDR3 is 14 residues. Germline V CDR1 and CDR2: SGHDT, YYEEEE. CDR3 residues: CASSPPGASYEQYF. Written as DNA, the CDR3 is TGTGCCAGCAGTCCCCCAGGGGCGTCCTACGAGCAGTACTTC.

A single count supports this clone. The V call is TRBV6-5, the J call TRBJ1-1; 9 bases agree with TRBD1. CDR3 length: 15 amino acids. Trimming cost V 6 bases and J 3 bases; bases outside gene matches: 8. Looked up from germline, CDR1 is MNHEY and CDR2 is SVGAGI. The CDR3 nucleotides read TGTGCCAGCAGGGACGCCGGGACAGGGTACACTGAAGCTTTCTTT. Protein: CASRDAGTGYTEAFF.

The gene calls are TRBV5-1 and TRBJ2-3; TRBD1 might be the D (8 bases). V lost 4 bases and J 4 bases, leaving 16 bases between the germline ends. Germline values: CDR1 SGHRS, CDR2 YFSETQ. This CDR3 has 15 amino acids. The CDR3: CASSLRTGRADTQYF. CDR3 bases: TGCGCCAGCAGCCTCCGGACAGGGAGGGCAGATACGCAGTATTTT.

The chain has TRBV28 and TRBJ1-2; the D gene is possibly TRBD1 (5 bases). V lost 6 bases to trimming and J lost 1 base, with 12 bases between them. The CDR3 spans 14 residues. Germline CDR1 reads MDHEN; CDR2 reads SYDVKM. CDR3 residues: CASSGHDGNYGYTF. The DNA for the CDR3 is TGTGCCAGCAGCGGACACGACGGTAACTATGGCTACACCTTC.

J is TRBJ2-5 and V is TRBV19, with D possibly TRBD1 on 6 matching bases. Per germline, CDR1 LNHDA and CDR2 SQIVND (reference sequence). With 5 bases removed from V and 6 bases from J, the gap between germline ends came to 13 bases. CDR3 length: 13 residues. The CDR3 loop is CASSPQGFQTQYF. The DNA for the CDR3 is TGTGCCAGTAGTCCCCAGGGGTTCCAGACCCAGTACTTC.

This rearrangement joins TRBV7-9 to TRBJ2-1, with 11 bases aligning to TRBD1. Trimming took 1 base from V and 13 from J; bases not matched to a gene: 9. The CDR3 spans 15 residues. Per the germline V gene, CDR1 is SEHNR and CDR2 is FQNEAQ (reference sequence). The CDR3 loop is CASSLEDRGRLEQFF. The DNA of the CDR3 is TGTGCCAGCAGCTTAGAGGACAGGGGGCGGCTAGAACAGTTCTTC.

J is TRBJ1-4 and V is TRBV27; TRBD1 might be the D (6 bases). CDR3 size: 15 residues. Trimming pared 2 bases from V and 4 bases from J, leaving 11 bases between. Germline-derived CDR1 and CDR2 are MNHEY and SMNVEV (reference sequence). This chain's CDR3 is CASSLGGRINEKLFF. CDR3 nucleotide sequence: TGTGCCAGCAGTTTAGGGGGGCGGATTAATGAAAAACTGTTTTTT.